This record concerns one TCR beta chain sequence. Its specificity is not known. The RNA, about 0.45 to 1 ug, was put through reverse transcription using random hexamers. A multiplex approach, immunoSEQ multiplex PCR, amplified TCR beta CDR3 across 54 Vbeta and 13 Jbeta. TCRdb re-called the immunoSEQ multiplex PCR reads with MiXCR, one entry per CDR3 protein. The sample lists 300,000 to 350,000 distinct CDR3 sequences; 92% were seen once. This sample is part of a study of CD8 T cells in Susac syndrome. CD8+ and CD4+ T cells were negatively isolated; TEMRA cells were FACS-enriched. Germline trimming cut 1 base from V and 12 bases from J; bases unmatched to any gene: 6. The CDR3 spans 15 residues. Germline loops: CDR1 SGHTA, CDR2 FQGNSA. General study results and limits: As the study acknowledged, the number of individuals who were part of its TCR sequencing and HLA analysis was relatively small.

The chain is built from TRBV7-2 and TRBJ2-1, with 13 positions matching TRBD2. The sequenced material came from CD4+ T cells from PBMCs. The TCR originated in a human donor with multiple sclerosis. CDR3 sequence (DNA): TGTGCCAGCAGCTTAGATGGACTAGCGGGAGAAGCGCAGTTCTTC. Translation: CASSLDGLAGEAQFF.